Each of the 30 T cell receptor beta chains below was sequenced from the same sample in a study of T cell responses to AZD1222 COVID-19 vaccine. Some clones are missing from TCRdb's copy, which holds only in-frame ones; the method was immunoSEQ multiplex PCR. The sample comprises about 160,000 clones, about 90% of which are singletons, and more than 5% rests with the top ten. This sample comprised peripheral blood, obtained on day 0 of AZD1222 vaccination. The receptors were gathered from an adult in good health.

The chain joins TRBV19 to TRBJ2-3; no clear D. This CDR3 has 14 amino acids. The germline V gene has CDR1 LNHDA and CDR2 SQIVND (reference sequence). V lost 1 base and J lost 0, with 5 bases in between. In DNA, the CDR3 is TGTGCCAGTAGTATAGGCCAAAGCACAGATACGCAGTATTTT. Protein: CASSIGQSTDTQYF. Filled out from reference TRBV19 and TRBJ2-3, the complete variable domain reads DGGITQSPKYLFRKEGQNVTLSCEQNLNHDAMYWYRQDPGQGLRLIYYSQIVNDFQKGDIAEGYSVSREKKESFPLTVTSAQKNPTAFYLCASSIGQSTDTQYFGPGTRLTVL.

The chain couples TRBV29-1 to TRBJ2-3, with 7 bases that match TRBD1. CDR1 and CDR2 (germline): SQVTM, ANQGSEA. Trimming removed 6 bases from V and 5 bases from J; junction bases left unmatched: 11. This CDR3 spans 14 amino acids. CDR3 DNA: TGCAGCGTGAGCGGTGACAGGGTCGGAGATACGCAGTATTTT. Residues: CSVSGDRVGDTQYF.

Only a few counts were recorded for this clone. V and J are TRBV6-1 and TRBJ1-2; no definite D call. The V gene lost 3 bases and the J gene lost 0 bases, with 8 bases spanning the gap. CDR1 and CDR2 from the germline V gene are MNHNS and SASEGT. The CDR3 runs 14 residues. In nucleotides, the CDR3 is TGTGCCAGCAGTGATTTCCCCACTAACTATGGCTACACCTTC. It is translated as CASSDFPTNYGYTF.

The gene calls are TRBV4-1 and TRBJ2-2; 9 nucleotides agree with TRBD2. This CDR3 has 18 residues. J gave up 2 bases and V 0 bases, and 7 bases lay outside the gene matches. The germline V gene has CDR1 MGHRA and CDR2 YSYEKL. As DNA, the CDR3 is TGCGCCAGCAGCCAAGATCGTGGCGGGGGGGCTAACACCGGGGAGCTGTTTTTT. This encodes CASSQDRGGGANTGELFF.

J is TRBJ1-2 and V is TRBV19, with 8 positions matching TRBD1. This CDR3 has 14 residues. Germline CDR1 reads LNHDA; CDR2 reads SQIVND (reference sequence). J was trimmed by 3 bases and V by 9 bases; bases with no gene match: 9. This chain's CDR3 is CASARGHMDYGYTF. CDR3 coding DNA: TGTGCCAGCGCCAGGGGGCATATGGACTATGGCTACACCTTC.

In its sample, this clone was seen a few times. The genes are TRBV3-1 (or the pseudogene TRBV3-2) and TRBJ1-1; D call uncertain. This CDR3 contains 13 residues. Trimming removed 3 bases from V and 0 bases from J, with 5 bases in between. Looked up from germline, CDR1 is LGHDT and CDR2 is YNNKEL (reference sequence). CDR3 amino acids: CASSHGMNTEAFF. CDR3 in DNA: TGTGCCAGCAGCCACGGCATGAACACTGAAGCTTTCTTT.

The chain couples TRBV18 to TRBJ2-1; D may be TRBD1 (6 bases). The CDR3 runs 13 residues. The germline V and J ends were trimmed by 4 bases and 5 bases, with 9 bases remaining between them. Germline CDR1 KGHSH, CDR2 LQKENI. The CDR3 loop is CASSLWDNNEQFF. The DNA for the CDR3 is TGTGCCAGCTCACTTTGGGACAACAATGAGCAGTTCTTC. The full variable domain, in which reference TRBV18 and TRBJ2-1 provide the parts outside the CDR3, is NAGVMQNPRHLVRRRGQEARLRCSPMKGHSHVYWYRQLPEEGLKFMVYLQKENIIDESGMPKERFSAEFPKEGPSILRIQQVVRGDSAAYFCASSLWDNNEQFFGPGTRLTVL.

The chain employs TRBV11-3 and TRBJ2-5; either TRBD1 or TRBD2 may supply D (5 bases each). Germline-derived CDR1 and CDR2 are SGHNT and YENEEA. The CDR3 length is 16 residues. Deletions cut 5 bases from V and 4 bases from J, with 20 bases between. The chain's CDR3 is CASSPKAPFGGETQYF. For the CDR3, the DNA is TGTGCCAGCAGCCCCAAGGCCCCCTTTGGGGGAGAGACCCAGTACTTC.

V is TRBV7-2 and J is TRBJ2-1; possibly TRBD1 or TRBD2 for D (6 bases each). This CDR3 comprises 16 residues. Germline CDR1 and CDR2: SGHTA and FQGNSA. Trimming cost V 5 bases and J 7 bases, with 21 bases left between them. The CDR3 DNA sequence: TGTGCCAGCAGCCCTAGGGGTCTAGAGGGGGGAAATGAGCAGTTCTTC. This gives the protein CASSPRGLEGGNEQFF.

V and J are TRBV6-5 and TRBJ1-5; the match to TRBD1 covers 10 bases. The CDR3 covers 15 residues. Germline V gene sequence: CDR1 MNHEY, CDR2 SVGAGI. V gave up 6 bases and J gave up 7 bases; unmatched junction bases: 9. The CDR3 region has the DNA TGTGCCAGCAGCGCGACAGGGGGCGGTGGCCAGCCCCAGCATTTT. This sequence encodes CASSATGGGGQPQHF.

The count of this clone is one. This rearrangement joins TRBV19 to TRBJ1-1, with 7 positions matching TRBD1. CDR3 size: 17 residues. Germline loops: CDR1 LNHDA, CDR2 SQIVND (reference sequence). The junction had 16 bases not matched to a gene; V was cut back by 4 bases and J by 5 bases. The CDR3 region is CASSTRQGPDQGTEAFF. In nucleotides, the CDR3 is TGTGCCAGTAGTACGAGACAGGGTCCGGACCAGGGGACTGAAGCTTTCTTT.

This chain links TRBV3-1 (or the pseudogene TRBV3-2) with TRBJ2-4, with TRBD2 matching over 12 bases. V was clipped by 1 base and J by 7 bases; unmatched bases: 8. Germline V gene sequence: CDR1 LGHDT, CDR2 YNNKEL (reference sequence). The CDR3 totals 17 residues. The CDR3 reads CASSQVVLAGGVNIQYF. CDR3 DNA: TGTGCCAGCAGCCAAGTGGTACTAGCGGGAGGTGTGAACATTCAGTACTTC.

This clone appeared once. This chain joins TRBV28 and TRBJ1-3; D is undetermined. Germline V gene data show CDR1 as MDHEN and CDR2 as SYDVKM. Trimming stripped 3 bases from V and 0 bases from J, with 9 bases between. This CDR3 has 15 residues. The CDR3, as DNA: TGTGCCAGCAGTTTTCGAGACGGCTCTGGAAACACCATATATTTT. Translated, it gives CASSFRDGSGNTIYF.

The chain is built from TRBV12-3 or TRBV12-4 and TRBJ1-1, with 7 bases aligning to TRBD1. CDR3 size: 13 residues. V lost 11 bases and J lost 5; bases outside the gene matches: 11. The CDR3 reads CASRGGSGTEAFF. As DNA, the CDR3 is TGTGCCTCCAGGGGGGGGAGTGGAACTGAAGCTTTCTTT.

The J gene is TRBJ2-2, the V gene TRBV3-1 (or the pseudogene TRBV3-2); D unclear. This CDR3 spans 11 amino acids. V was shortened by 2 bases and J by 8 bases, with 3 bases between the two germline ends. CDR1 LGHDT and CDR2 YNNKEL come from the germline V gene (reference sequence). As DNA, the CDR3 is TGTGCCAGCAGCCAAAGGGGGGAGCTGTTTTTT. It codes for CASSQRGELFF.

The J gene is TRBJ2-1, the V gene TRBV18; 12 bases agree with TRBD2. V lost 1 base and J lost 1; bases outside the gene matches: 8. This CDR3 has 19 residues. Germline V CDR1 and CDR2: KGHSH, LQKENI. The chain's CDR3 is CASSPRILGLAGSYNEQFF. The CDR3 DNA follows: TGTGCCAGCTCACCACGCATTCTCGGACTAGCGGGATCCTACAATGAGCAGTTCTTC. Drawing the rest from reference TRBV18 and TRBJ2-1, the complete variable domain is NAGVMQNPRHLVRRRGQEARLRCSPMKGHSHVYWYRQLPEEGLKFMVYLQKENIIDESGMPKERFSAEFPKEGPSILRIQQVVRGDSAAYFCASSPRILGLAGSYNEQFFGPGTRLTVL.

The chain employs TRBV27 and TRBJ1-6; tentatively, D is TRBD1 (5 bases). Germline CDR1 reads MNHEY; CDR2 reads SMNVEV (reference sequence). This CDR3 is 15 amino acids long. V was shortened by 6 bases and J by 7 bases, with 16 bases between the two germline ends. In DNA form, the CDR3 reads TGTGCCAGCAGAACGGGACGGGGAGGAAATTCACCCCTCCACTTT. Translated: CASRTGRGGNSPLHF.

CDR3 protein: CASSPVAGTNNEQFF. The CDR3 DNA is TGTGCCAGCTCACCTGTAGCGGGGACCAACAATGAGCAGTTCTTC. The chain couples TRBV18 to TRBJ2-1; 8 nucleotides line up with TRBD2. V was pared by 3 bases and J by 5 bases, with 6 bases of the junction left unmatched. Germline lookup yields CDR1 KGHSH and CDR2 LQKENI. The CDR3 is made up of 15 amino acids.

V usage is TRBV4-3 and J usage is TRBJ2-1, with D maybe TRBD1 (5 bases). Germline V gene data show CDR1 as LGHNA and CDR2 as YSLEER. This CDR3 comprises 15 residues. The germline V and J ends were trimmed by 3 bases and 6 bases, with 15 bases remaining between them. CDR3 amino acids: CASSQGRSFGNEQFF. CDR3 DNA: TGCGCCAGCAGCCAGGGGCGGTCCTTCGGCAATGAGCAGTTCTTC.

The V gene is TRBV24-1, the J gene TRBJ2-1; 8 bases fit TRBD2. Germline V gene data show CDR1 as KGHDR and CDR2 as SFDVKD. The junction had 7 bases not matched to a gene; V was cut back by 3 bases and J by 1 base. The CDR3 runs to 17 residues. The CDR3 protein is CATSDPGGSYSYNEQFF. DNA for the CDR3: TGTGCCACCAGTGATCCGGGGGGGAGCTATTCCTACAATGAGCAGTTCTTC.

The V and J genes are TRBV5-1 and TRBJ2-1; maybe TRBD2 (5 bases). Trimming cost V 0 bases and J 0 bases, with 10 bases left between them. The germline CDR1 and CDR2 sequences are SGHRS and YFSETQ. The CDR3 is 16 amino acids. CDR3 DNA sequence: TGCGCCAGCAGCTTGGTTCGGGCGGGCTCCTACAATGAGCAGTTCTTC. It codes for CASSLVRAGSYNEQFF. Supplemented by reference TRBV5-1 and TRBJ2-1, the full variable domain reads KAGVTQTPRYLIKTRGQQVTLSCSPISGHRSVSWYQQTPGQGLQFLFEYFSETQRNKGNFPGRFSGRQFSNSRSEMNVSTLELGDSALYLCASSLVRAGSYNEQFFGPGTRLTVL.

The rearrangement uses TRBV7-3 and TRBJ1-1, with D possibly TRBD1 on 6 matching bases. V lost 4 bases and J 8 bases, leaving 17 bases between the germline ends. Germline V gene sequence: CDR1 SGHTA, CDR2 FQGTGA. This CDR3 has 14 amino acids. Here the CDR3 DNA reads TGTGCCAGCAGCTCGTCTTTGGGGGGGCTAGAAGCTTTCTTT. It is translated as CASSSSLGGLEAFF.

The chain combines TRBV27 with TRBJ1-4, with D perhaps TRBD1 (6 bases). The germline gives CDR1 MNHEY, CDR2 SMNVEV (reference sequence). V was trimmed by 6 bases and J by 4 bases, leaving 15 bases between them. The CDR3 runs 15 residues. Here the CDR3 reads CASRPIQGYNEKLFF. In nucleotides, the CDR3 is TGTGCCAGCAGGCCCATACAGGGCTATAATGAAAAACTGTTTTTT.

The V call is TRBV5-8, the J call TRBJ1-5, with 8 bases matching TRBD1. Unmatched junction bases numbered 4, after V lost 7 bases and J lost 4 bases. This CDR3 is built from 13 residues. The germline gives CDR1 SGHTS, CDR2 YDEGEE. CDR3 loop: CASARTGNQPQHF. DNA of the CDR3: TGTGCCAGCGCCCGGACAGGGAATCAGCCCCAGCATTTT. The full variable domain, with the rest looked up from reference TRBV5-8 and TRBJ1-5, is EAGVTQSPTHLIKTRGQQATLRCSPISGHTSVYWYQQALGLGLQFLLWYDEGEERNRGNFPPRFSGRQFPNYSSELNVNALELEDSALYLCASARTGNQPQHFGDGTRLSIL.

This clone was recorded a few times. The V call is TRBV6-2 or TRBV6-3, the J call TRBJ1-2; 9 positions agree with TRBD1. CDR3 length: 15 amino acids. The germline gives CDR1 MNHEY, CDR2 SVGEGT. After removal of 5 bases from V and 4 bases from J, the junction contained 8 bases not matched to a gene. For the CDR3, the DNA is TGTGCCAGCAGTACCGGGACAGGGTCTGGCTATGGCTACACCTTC. Translation: CASSTGTGSGYGYTF.

This chain's CDR3 is CASKEGASTGELFF. The DNA for the CDR3 is TGTGCCAGTAAAGAGGGAGCGAGCACCGGGGAGCTGTTTTTT. The V gene is TRBV19, the J gene TRBJ2-2, with a possible D match to TRBD2 (5 bases). This CDR3 has 14 amino acids. Per germline, CDR1 LNHDA and CDR2 SQIVND (reference sequence). The V end lost 7 bases, the J end lost 4 bases, and 13 bases lay between the germline ends.

V usage is TRBV28 and J usage is TRBJ1-5; 10 bases map to TRBD1. Germline V gene lookup returns CDR1 MDHEN and CDR2 SYDVKM. The length of the CDR3 is 16 residues. V lost 8 bases, J lost 2 bases, and 9 bases stayed unmatched. The CDR3, as DNA: TGTGCCAGCGAAAAGACAGGGGGCGCGGGCAATCAGCCCCAGCATTTT. Protein: CASEKTGGAGNQPQHF.

The gene calls are TRBV19 and TRBJ2-1; 9 bases are shared with TRBD1. The trim removed 6 bases at V and 6 bases at J, leaving 3 bases unmatched. The CDR3 is made up of 13 amino acids. In germline, CDR1 is LNHDA, CDR2 SQIVND (reference sequence). In DNA form, the CDR3 reads TGTGCCAGTAGGGACAGGGGAACCAATGAGCAGTTCTTC. As protein: CASRDRGTNEQFF.

This chain uses TRBV2 with TRBJ1-2, with 8 bases identical to TRBD1. The CDR3 extends over 15 amino acids. J gave up 3 bases and V 2 bases, and 5 bases lay outside the gene matches. Germline V gene sequence: CDR1 SNHLY, CDR2 FYNNEI. CDR3 protein: CASSETAGGDYGYTF. Written as DNA, the CDR3 is TGTGCCAGCAGTGAAACGGCAGGGGGCGACTATGGCTACACCTTC.

The chain is built from TRBV5-1 and TRBJ2-3; 7 positions agree with TRBD1. Germline assignment: CDR1 SGHRS and CDR2 YFSETQ. This CDR3 is 15 amino acids long. Unmatched junction bases numbered 2, after V lost 0 bases and J lost 1 base. The CDR3 here is CASSLVQGGTDTQYF. In DNA, the CDR3 is TGCGCCAGCAGCTTGGTCCAGGGGGGCACAGATACGCAGTATTTT.